The clone carrying this T cell receptor (beta chain) has just a few counts. This entry is derived from a study of T cell repertoires in cytomegalovirus infection. Study in general: CMV infection and matching HLA type were both indicated by public TCR beta signatures.

TCRdb called the reads again in MiXCR, with one record for every CDR3 protein. The sample holds around 270,000 distinct CDR3 sequences, 9.1% seen once. The origin of this receptor is a human donor in good health (CMV status not recorded). Some clones in this sample may be carry-over from other donors' samples. The specimen sequenced was PBMCs.

The CDR3: CASSPAENQPQHF. The DNA of the CDR3 is TGTGCCAGCTCACCGGCCGAAAATCAGCCCCAGCATTTT. The chain uses TRBV18 and TRBJ1-5, with D hard to call. CDR1 is KGHSH, CDR2 LQKENI, per germline. Trimming pared 3 bases from V and 4 bases from J, leaving 7 bases between. The CDR3 is 13 amino acids.